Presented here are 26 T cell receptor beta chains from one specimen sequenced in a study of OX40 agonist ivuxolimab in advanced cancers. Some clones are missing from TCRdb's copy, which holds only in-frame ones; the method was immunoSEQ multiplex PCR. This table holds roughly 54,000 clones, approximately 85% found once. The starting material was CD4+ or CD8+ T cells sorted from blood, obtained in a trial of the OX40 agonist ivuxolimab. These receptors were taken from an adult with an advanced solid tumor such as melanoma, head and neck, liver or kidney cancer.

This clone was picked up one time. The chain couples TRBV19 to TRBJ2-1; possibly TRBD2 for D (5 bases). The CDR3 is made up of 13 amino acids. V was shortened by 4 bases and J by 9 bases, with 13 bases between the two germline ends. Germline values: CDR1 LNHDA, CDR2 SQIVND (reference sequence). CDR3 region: CASSRTREGEQFF. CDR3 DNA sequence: TGTGCCAGTAGTAGAACTAGAGAAGGTGAGCAGTTCTTC.

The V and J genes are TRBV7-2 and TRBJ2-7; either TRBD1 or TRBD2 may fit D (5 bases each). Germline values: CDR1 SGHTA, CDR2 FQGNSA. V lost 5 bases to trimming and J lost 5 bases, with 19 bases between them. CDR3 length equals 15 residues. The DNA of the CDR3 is TGTGCCAGCAGCCATGGGACGGCACCGGTAGACGAGCAGTACTTC. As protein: CASSHGTAPVDEQYF.

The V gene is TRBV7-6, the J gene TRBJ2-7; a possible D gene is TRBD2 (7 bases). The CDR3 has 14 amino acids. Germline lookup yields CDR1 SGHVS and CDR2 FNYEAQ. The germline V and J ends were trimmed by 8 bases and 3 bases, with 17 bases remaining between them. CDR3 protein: CASQPGGANYEQYF. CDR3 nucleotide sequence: TGTGCCAGCCAGCCTGGGGGGGCAAACTACGAGCAGTACTTC.

The CDR3 bases are TGTGCCAGCAGGGAATCCGGGACAGGGTCTGGAAACACCATATATTTT. Its protein product is CASRESGTGSGNTIYF. V and J are TRBV6-1 and TRBJ1-3; 9 nucleotides line up with TRBD1. With V trimmed by 6 bases and J by 1 base, 7 bases remained unmatched. Germline V gene data show CDR1 as MNHNS and CDR2 as SASEGT. This CDR3 contains 16 residues.

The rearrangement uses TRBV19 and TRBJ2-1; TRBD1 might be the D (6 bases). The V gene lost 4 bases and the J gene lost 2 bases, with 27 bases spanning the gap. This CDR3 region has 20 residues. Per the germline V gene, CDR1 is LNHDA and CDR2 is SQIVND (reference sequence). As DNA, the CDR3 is TGTGCCAGTAGTAAGCCCAACCCGAATCTCGGACAGTCTGCCTACAATGAGCAGTTCTTC. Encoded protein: CASSKPNPNLGQSAYNEQFF.

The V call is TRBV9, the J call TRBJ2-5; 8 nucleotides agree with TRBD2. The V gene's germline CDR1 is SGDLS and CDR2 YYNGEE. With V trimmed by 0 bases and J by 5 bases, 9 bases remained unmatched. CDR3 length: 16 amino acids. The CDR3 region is CASSVGGTRLTETQYF. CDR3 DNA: TGTGCCAGCAGCGTAGGGGGGACTAGACTAACGGAGACCCAGTACTTC.

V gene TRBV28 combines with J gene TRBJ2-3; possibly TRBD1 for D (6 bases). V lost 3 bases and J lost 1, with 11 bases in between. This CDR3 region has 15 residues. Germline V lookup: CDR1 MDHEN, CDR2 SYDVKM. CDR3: CASSFAGARTDTQYF. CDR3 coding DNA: TGTGCCAGCAGTTTTGCAGGGGCCCGCACAGATACGCAGTATTTT.

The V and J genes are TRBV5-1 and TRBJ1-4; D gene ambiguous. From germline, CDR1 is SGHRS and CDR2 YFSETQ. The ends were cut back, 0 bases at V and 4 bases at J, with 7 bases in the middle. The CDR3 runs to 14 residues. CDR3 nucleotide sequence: TGCGCCAGCAGCTTGGGAAGGTTTAATGAAAAACTGTTTTTT. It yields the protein CASSLGRFNEKLFF.

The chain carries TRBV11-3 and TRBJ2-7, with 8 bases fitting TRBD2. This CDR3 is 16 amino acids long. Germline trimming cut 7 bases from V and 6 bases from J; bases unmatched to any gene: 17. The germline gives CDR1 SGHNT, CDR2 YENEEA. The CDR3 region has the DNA TGTGCCAGCATTTTAGGCCCGGGACTAGAGAACGTCGAGCAGTACTTC. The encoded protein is CASILGPGLENVEQYF.

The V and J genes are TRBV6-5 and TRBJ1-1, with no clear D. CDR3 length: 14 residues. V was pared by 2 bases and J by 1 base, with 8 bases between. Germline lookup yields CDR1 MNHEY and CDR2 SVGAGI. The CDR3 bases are TGTGCCAGCAGTTACCTAAAGGAGAACACTGAAGCTTTCTTT. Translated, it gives CASSYLKENTEAFF.

Written as DNA, the CDR3 is TGTGCCATCTCGAGGGGGCGCGATGAAAAACTGTTTTTT. It is translated as CAISRGRDEKLFF. The gene calls are TRBV15 and TRBJ1-4, with 7 bases lining up with TRBD1. The ends lost 10 bases at V and 6 bases at J; junction bases unmatched: 8. The CDR3 extends over 13 amino acids. CDR1 LNHNV and CDR2 YYDKDF come from the germline V gene (reference sequence).

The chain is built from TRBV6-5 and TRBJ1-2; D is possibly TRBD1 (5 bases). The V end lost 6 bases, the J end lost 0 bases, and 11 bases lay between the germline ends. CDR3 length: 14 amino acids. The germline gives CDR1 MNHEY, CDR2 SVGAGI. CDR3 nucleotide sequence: TGTGCCAGCAGCCCGGACACCACTAACTATGGCTACACCTTC. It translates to CASSPDTTNYGYTF.

The chain's CDR3 is CASSPTVTGKDQPQHF. As DNA, the CDR3 is TGTGCCAGCTCGCCGACCGTAACAGGGAAAGATCAGCCCCAGCATTTT. This chain joins TRBV18 and TRBJ1-5; D possibly corresponds to TRBD1 (6 bases). The CDR3 has 16 residues. In germline, CDR1 is KGHSH, CDR2 LQKENI. Trimming took off 6 bases at V and 5 bases at J, with 20 bases between the two ends.

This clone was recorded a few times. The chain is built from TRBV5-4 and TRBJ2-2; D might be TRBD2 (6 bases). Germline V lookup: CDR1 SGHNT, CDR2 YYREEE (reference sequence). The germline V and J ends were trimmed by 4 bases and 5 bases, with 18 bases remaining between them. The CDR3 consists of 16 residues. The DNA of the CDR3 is TGTGCCAGCAGCCTACAGTCCAGGAGGGGAACCGGGGAGCTGTTTTTT. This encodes CASSLQSRRGTGELFF.

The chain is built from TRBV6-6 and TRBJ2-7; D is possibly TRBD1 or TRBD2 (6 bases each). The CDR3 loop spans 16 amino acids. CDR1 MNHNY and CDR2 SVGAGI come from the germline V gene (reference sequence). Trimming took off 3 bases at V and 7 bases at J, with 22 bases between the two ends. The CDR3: CASSYFGGGSGSEQYF. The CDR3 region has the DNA TGTGCCAGCAGTTATTTTGGAGGGGGTAGTGGGTCGGAGCAGTACTTC.

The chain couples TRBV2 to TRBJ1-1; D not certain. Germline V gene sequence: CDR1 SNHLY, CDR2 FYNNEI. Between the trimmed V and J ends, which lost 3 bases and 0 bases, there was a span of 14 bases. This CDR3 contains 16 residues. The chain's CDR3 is CASSEALGNLNTEAFF. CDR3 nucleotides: TGTGCCAGCAGTGAGGCATTGGGCAATTTGAACACTGAAGCTTTCTTT.

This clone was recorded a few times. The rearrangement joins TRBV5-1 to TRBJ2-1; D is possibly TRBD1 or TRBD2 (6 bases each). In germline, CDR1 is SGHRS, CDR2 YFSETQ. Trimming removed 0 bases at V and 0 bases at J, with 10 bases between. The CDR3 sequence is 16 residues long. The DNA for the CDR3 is TGCGCCAGCAGCTTGGGGGGGGCGAGCTCCTACAATGAGCAGTTCTTC. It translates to CASSLGGASSYNEQFF.

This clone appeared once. Written as DNA, the CDR3 is TGTGCCAGCAGCCGGGACAACTACGAGCAGTACTTC. Encoded protein: CASSRDNYEQYF. The chain joins TRBV6-5 to TRBJ2-7; TRBD1 might be the D (6 bases). Trimming removed 6 bases from V and 3 bases from J, with 9 bases in between. Germline loops: CDR1 MNHEY, CDR2 SVGAGI. The CDR3 is 12 residues long.

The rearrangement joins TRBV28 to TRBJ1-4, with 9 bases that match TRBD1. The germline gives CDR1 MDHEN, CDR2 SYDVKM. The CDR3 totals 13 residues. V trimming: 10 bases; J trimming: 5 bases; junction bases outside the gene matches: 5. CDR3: CATAGQGNEKLFF. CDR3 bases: TGTGCCACTGCTGGACAGGGGAATGAAAAACTGTTTTTT.

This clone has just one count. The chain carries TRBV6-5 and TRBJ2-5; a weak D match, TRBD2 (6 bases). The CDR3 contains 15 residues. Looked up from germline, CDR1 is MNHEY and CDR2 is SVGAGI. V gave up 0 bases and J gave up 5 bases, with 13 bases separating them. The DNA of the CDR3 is TGTGCCAGCAGTTACTCCGACGGGGCGGGGGAGACCCAGTACTTC. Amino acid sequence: CASSYSDGAGETQYF.

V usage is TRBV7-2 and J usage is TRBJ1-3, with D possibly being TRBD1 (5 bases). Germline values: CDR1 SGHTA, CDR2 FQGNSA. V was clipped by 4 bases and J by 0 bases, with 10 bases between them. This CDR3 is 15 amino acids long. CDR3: CASSSTAGSGNTIYF. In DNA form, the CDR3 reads TGTGCCAGCAGCTCGACAGCGGGCTCTGGAAACACCATATATTTT.

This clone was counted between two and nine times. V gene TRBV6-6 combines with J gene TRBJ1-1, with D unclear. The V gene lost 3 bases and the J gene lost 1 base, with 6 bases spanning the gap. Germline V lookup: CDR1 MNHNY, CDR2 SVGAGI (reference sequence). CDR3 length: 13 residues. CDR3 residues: CASSYTENTEAFF. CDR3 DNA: TGTGCCAGCAGTTATACAGAGAACACTGAAGCTTTCTTT.

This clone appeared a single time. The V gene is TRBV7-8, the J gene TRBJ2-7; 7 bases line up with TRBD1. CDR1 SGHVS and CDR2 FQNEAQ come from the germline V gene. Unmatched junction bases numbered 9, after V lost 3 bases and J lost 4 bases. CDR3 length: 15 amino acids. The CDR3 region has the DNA TGTGCCAGCAGCTTCACCGGGACAGAGATTTACGAGCAGTACTTC. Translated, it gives CASSFTGTEIYEQYF.

The CDR3 nucleotides read TGTGCCAGCAGCTTAGATCAGGGGCCTTACTACAATGAGCAGTTCTTC. Its translation is CASSLDQGPYYNEQFF. The chain combines TRBV7-9 with TRBJ2-1; D possibly corresponds to TRBD1 (6 bases). Trimming pared 1 base from V and 3 bases from J, leaving 13 bases between. The CDR3 loop spans 16 amino acids. Germline V gene data show CDR1 as SEHNR and CDR2 as FQNEAQ (reference sequence).

In DNA form, the CDR3 reads TGTGCCAGTAGTGACAGGGGAGGCGAAGAGACCCAGTACTTC. Translation: CASSDRGGEETQYF. The chain carries TRBV19 and TRBJ2-5; 8 positions match TRBD1. This CDR3 is built from 14 residues. The V gene's germline CDR1 is LNHDA and CDR2 SQIVND (reference sequence). Trimming removed 5 bases from V and 3 bases from J; junction bases left unmatched: 5.

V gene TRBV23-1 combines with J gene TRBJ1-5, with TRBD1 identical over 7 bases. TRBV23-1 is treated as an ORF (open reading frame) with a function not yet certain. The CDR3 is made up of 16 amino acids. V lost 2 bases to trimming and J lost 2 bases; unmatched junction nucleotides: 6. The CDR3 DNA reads TGCGCCAGCAGTCAACCACAGGGGAGGGGCAATCAGCCCCAGCATTTT. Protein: CASSQPQGRGNQPQHF.